This T cell receptor beta chain is drawn from a study of OX40 agonist ivuxolimab in advanced cancers. On the study more broadly: Patients with hepatocellular carcinoma, melanoma, renal cell or head and neck cancer made up the dose-escalation patients.

General study findings and limits: Some of the lowest clonal expansion was seen in partial responders at 0.1-3.0 mg/kg.

A remark on this clone: Its target is not known.

Data came from immunoSEQ multiplex PCR; TCRdb stores just in-frame clones and leaves some out. The sample holds about 46,000 clones, more than 75% seen once. The TCR was taken from an adult with an advanced solid tumor such as melanoma, head and neck, liver or kidney cancer. Specimen: CD4+ or CD8+ T cells sorted from blood, collected in a trial of the OX40 agonist ivuxolimab.

The CDR3 region has the DNA TGCGCCAGCAGCCACCCTCCGGGACAGGGGAGGAGCTCCTATAATTCACCCCTCCACTTT. This gives the protein CASSHPPGQGRSSYNSPLHF. The chain carries TRBV4-1 and TRBJ1-6, with 10 nucleotides matching TRBD1. Germline V gene lookup returns CDR1 MGHRA and CDR2 YSYEKL. CDR3 length: 20 residues. The ends lost 3 bases at V and 0 bases at J; junction bases unmatched: 11.